One sample yielded the 27 T cell receptor beta chains listed below, sequenced in a study of T-cell reconstitution after alpha-beta-depleted transplantation in children. It was with unique molecular identifiers that the TCRbeta library was prepared. TCRdb reanalysed the PCR reads using MiXCR and keeps one entry per CDR3 protein. The profile covers around 240,000 distinct CDR3 sequences, with roughly a tenth appearing a single time and 5% to 6% taken by the ten largest. Material: PBMCs from the stem cell graft donor, obtained from the stem cell graft. These receptors originate from a human donor who donated a stem cell graft to a child with SCID.

The gene calls are TRBV5-1 and TRBJ1-1; D is unresolved. Germline lookup yields CDR1 SGHRS and CDR2 YFSETQ. V was cut by 5 bases and J by 1 base, with 9 bases left in between. CDR3 length: 13 amino acids. The CDR3 here is CASRFGQNTEAFF. As DNA, the CDR3 is TGCGCCAGCAGATTCGGGCAGAACACTGAAGCTTTCTTT.

This clonotype has ten or more counts. The V gene is TRBV12-3 or TRBV12-4, the J gene TRBJ2-4; TRBD2 is a possible D gene (5 bases). With 10 bases removed from V and 8 bases from J, the gap between germline ends came to 18 bases. The CDR3 is 13 residues long. The CDR3 protein is CATTRGRVDIQYF. In DNA form, the CDR3 reads TGTGCCACGACCCGGGGTAGGGTGGACATTCAGTACTTC.

In this sample, this clonotype turned up many times. The V gene is TRBV12-3 or TRBV12-4, the J gene TRBJ1-5, with D tentatively TRBD1 (5 bases). The CDR3 loop spans 17 amino acids. V was pared by 1 base and J by 0 bases, with 13 bases between. CDR3 nucleotides: TGTGCCAGCAGTTTAGGACAGACCATCTATAGCAATCAGCCCCAGCATTTT. Amino acids: CASSLGQTIYSNQPQHF.

This clonotype was counted a few times. This may be a read error, as it is one base from a much larger clone. The CDR3 region is CASSRDSSYGYTF. CDR3 nucleotides: TGTGCCAGCAGCCGGGACAGCAGCTATGGCTACACCTTC. The chain is built from TRBV6-5 and TRBJ1-2; 7 nucleotides align to TRBD1. From germline, CDR1 is MNHEY and CDR2 SVGAGI. CDR3 length: 13 residues. V shed 6 bases, J shed 4 bases, and the junction held 5 bases outside the gene matches.

This clonotype was observed many times. The CDR3 is CAWSEPGQGYF. CDR3 bases: TGTGCCTGGAGTGAACCGGGACAGGGGTACTTC. The chain recombines TRBV30 with TRBJ2-7; 9 nucleotides align to TRBD1. The CDR3 sequence is 11 residues long. Germline V gene lookup returns CDR1 GTSNPN and CDR2 SVGIG (reference sequence). The V gene end was trimmed by 1 base and the J gene end by 12 bases; junction bases not matched to a gene: 4.

This clonotype was recorded many times. The chain uses TRBV20-1 and TRBJ2-3, with a tentative D call TRBD1 (6 bases). The germline gives CDR1 DFQATT, CDR2 SNEGSKA (reference sequence). The CDR3 has 13 residues. Trimming pared 1 base from V and 1 base from J, leaving 6 bases between. The CDR3 DNA sequence: TGCAGTGCTAGAGGACAGGGCACAGATACGCAGTATTTT. Its protein product is CSARGQGTDTQYF.

This clonotype was seen many times. The rearrangement uses TRBV20-1 and TRBJ1-2; D is unclear. Germline loops: CDR1 DFQATT, CDR2 SNEGSKA (reference sequence). The ends were cut back, 7 bases at V and 3 bases at J, with 18 bases in the middle. The CDR3 loop spans 14 amino acids. CDR3 amino acids: CSVIQLEIDYGYTF. The CDR3 DNA sequence: TGCAGTGTGATCCAGCTAGAGATTGACTATGGCTACACCTTC.

This clonotype came up many times. V is TRBV6-4 and J is TRBJ1-2; D is perhaps TRBD1 (6 bases). Germline V CDR1 and CDR2: MRHNA, SNTAGT. The V end lost 5 bases, the J end lost 6 bases, and 16 bases lay between the germline ends. The CDR3 runs 14 residues. CDR3 sequence reads: CASSLQGGLHGYTF. CDR3 DNA: TGTGCCAGCAGTCTACAGGGAGGGCTACATGGCTACACCTTC.

This clonotype came up many times. The genes are TRBV6-2 or TRBV6-3 and TRBJ1-5; D uncertain. Trimming removed 5 bases at V and 0 bases at J, with 8 bases between. The CDR3 has 14 residues. Germline CDR1 is MNHEY and CDR2 is SVGEGT. The chain's CDR3 is CASSEDCSNQPQHF. In DNA form, the CDR3 reads TGTGCCAGCAGTGAAGACTGTAGCAATCAGCCCCAGCATTTT.

This clonotype was observed many times. One junction end does not reproduce the germline sequence, and a read error may be involved. The chain employs TRBV2 and TRBJ1-4; D call uncertain. The germline V gene has CDR1 SNHLY and CDR2 FYNNEI. There are 13 residues in the CDR3. In DNA, the CDR3 is TGTGCCAGCAGTCAAAAGATACAGTACGCCGTTAAATTT. This encodes CASSQKIQYAVKF. The full variable domain, its missing parts supplied by reference TRBV2 and TRBJ1-4, is EPEVTQTPSHQVTQMGQEVILRCVPISNHLYFYWYRQILGQKVEFLVSFYNNEISEKSEIFDDQFSVERPDGSNFTLKIRSTKLEDSAMYFCASSQKIQYAVKFGSGTQLSVL.

This clonotype was seen at least ten times. V usage is TRBV15 and J usage is TRBJ1-4, with a tentative D call TRBD1 (6 bases). The CDR3 contains 12 residues. Trimming cost V 0 bases and J 17 bases, with 13 bases left between them. Germline CDR1 reads LNHNV; CDR2 reads YYDKDF (reference sequence). CDR3 sequence (DNA): TGTGCCACCAGCAGAGATCGAGGACAGACCTTTTTT. It is translated as CATSRDRGQTFF.

This clonotype was seen at least ten times. The V and J genes are TRBV10-3 and TRBJ2-2; D is tentatively TRBD1 or TRBD2 (5 bases each). Deletions cut 9 bases from V and 0 bases from J, with 8 bases between. This CDR3 comprises 13 residues. Germline V gene data show CDR1 as ENHRY and CDR2 as SYGVKD. CDR3: CAIGTANTGELFF. Written as DNA, the CDR3 is TGTGCCATAGGGACGGCGAACACCGGGGAGCTGTTTTTT.

This clonotype was counted at least ten times. The J gene is TRBJ1-2, the V gene TRBV5-1; D is unresolved. Germline CDR1 SGHRS, CDR2 YFSETQ. V shed 4 bases and J shed 4 bases, with 17 bases lying between them. The CDR3 contains 15 residues. The CDR3 coding sequence is TGCGCCAGCAGCCTTTCGGACCCATCCTCCTATGGCTACACCTTC. Amino acid sequence: CASSLSDPSSYGYTF.

With respect to this clonotype: Since a much larger clone is just one base distant, this may be a read error. The rearrangement joins TRBV7-2 to TRBJ1-5; D unclear. Germline CDR1 is SGHTA and CDR2 is FQGNSA. V gave up 1 base and J gave up 3 bases, with 7 bases separating them. The CDR3 sequence is 14 residues long. The CDR3 DNA reads TGTGCCAGCAGCTTAGGGGAGCCCAATCAGCCCCAGCATTTT. Its protein product is CASSLGEPNQPQHF.

This clonotype was observed at least ten times. The rearrangement joins TRBV7-8 to TRBJ2-5, with D possibly matching TRBD2 (6 bases). Trimming shortened V by 5 bases and J by 6 bases, and 13 bases separated the two germline ends. The germline CDR1 and CDR2 sequences are SGHVS and FQNEAQ. This CDR3 contains 13 residues. The CDR3 DNA is TGTGCCAGCAGCACGGGACTGCTGAAGACCCAGTACTTC. Encoded protein: CASSTGLLKTQYF.

This clonotype was counted ten times or more. The chain recombines TRBV7-8 with TRBJ2-7; D may be TRBD2 (6 bases). Looked up from germline, CDR1 is SGHVS and CDR2 is FQNEAQ. The CDR3 loop spans 12 amino acids. Trimming shortened V by 1 base and J by 12 bases, and 13 bases separated the two germline ends. Written as DNA, the CDR3 is TGTGCCAGCAGCTTAGTTGGGGGGACCCCGTACTTC. Translation: CASSLVGGTPYF. The full variable domain, completed using reference TRBV7-8 and TRBJ2-7, is GAGVSQSPRYKVAKRGQDVALRCDPISGHVSLFWYQQALGQGPEFLTYFQNEAQLDKSGLPSDRFFAERPEGSVSTLKIQRTQQEDSAVYLCASSLVGGTPYFGPGTRLTVT.

This clonotype was seen repeatedly, ten times or more. The V and J genes are TRBV20-1 and TRBJ2-3, with 16 nucleotides matching TRBD2. V lost 3 bases, J lost 4 bases, and 10 bases stayed unmatched. The CDR3 has 18 residues. CDR1 and CDR2 (germline): DFQATT, SNEGSKA (reference sequence). CDR3 loop: CSASSHGTSGGAPDTQYF. The CDR3 DNA is TGCAGTGCTAGTAGTCACGGGACTAGCGGGGGGGCTCCAGATACGCAGTATTTT.

This clonotype was detected ten times or more. The V gene is TRBV9, the J gene TRBJ2-1, with D unresolved. Between the trimmed V and J ends, which lost 1 base and 0 bases, there was a span of 11 bases. CDR1 and CDR2 from the germline V gene are SGDLS and YYNGEE. The CDR3 has 16 amino acids. This CDR3 is CASSVMISASYNEQFF. CDR3 in DNA: TGTGCCAGCAGCGTAATGATAAGCGCCTCCTACAATGAGCAGTTCTTC.

There are many counts of this clonotype. The chain carries TRBV6-1 and TRBJ1-2; TRBD1 matches 7 bases. Germline V CDR1 and CDR2: MNHNS, SASEGT. The CDR3 runs to 14 residues. The V and J ends lost 7 bases and 0 bases, in that order; junction bases with no gene match: 5. CDR3 loop: CASTPGTANYGYTF. Written as DNA, the CDR3 is TGTGCCAGCACCCCCGGGACAGCTAACTATGGCTACACCTTC.

This clonotype was detected many times. J is TRBJ2-7 and V is TRBV6-5; D not resolved. The germline gives CDR1 MNHEY, CDR2 SVGAGI. The CDR3 has 14 residues. V dropped 0 bases and J dropped 6 bases, with 12 bases sitting between them. The DNA for the CDR3 is TGTGCCAGCAGTTACTCGATAGTGGCTGGCGAGCAGTACTTC. Encoded protein: CASSYSIVAGEQYF.

This clonotype was observed many times. J is TRBJ1-3 and V is TRBV5-5, with 8 bases matching TRBD1. Germline V gene data show CDR1 as SGHKS and CDR2 as YYEKEE (reference sequence). V trimming: 0 bases; J trimming: 4 bases; junction bases outside the gene matches: 9. The CDR3 covers 17 residues. DNA of the CDR3: TGTGCCAGCAGCTTGGAGGGGCAGGGGGCGGTCGGAAACACCATATATTTT. It encodes CASSLEGQGAVGNTIYF.

This clonotype has only a few counts. The chain joins TRBV6-1 to TRBJ1-2, with a tentative D call TRBD1 (5 bases). Germline V gene lookup returns CDR1 MNHNS and CDR2 SASEGT. Trimming took 2 bases from V and 1 from J, leaving 8 bases between them. The CDR3 loop spans 14 amino acids. In DNA form, the CDR3 reads TGTGCCAGCAGTGAAACGACAGTTAACTATGGCTACACCTTC. This encodes CASSETTVNYGYTF.

There are many counts of this clonotype. V usage is TRBV20-1 and J usage is TRBJ2-1; TRBD1 agrees at 8 bases. There are 13 residues in the CDR3. V lost 4 bases, J lost 9 bases, and 8 bases stayed unmatched. CDR1 is DFQATT, CDR2 SNEGSKA, per germline (reference sequence). CDR3 coding DNA: TGCAGTGCTAACGGACAGGGCTTAGGTGAGCAGTTCTTC. Its protein product is CSANGQGLGEQFF.

The V gene is TRBV20-1, the J gene TRBJ1-3, with 7 nucleotides matching TRBD1. Germline trimming cut 3 bases from V and 2 bases from J; bases unmatched to any gene: 4. The CDR3 sequence is 14 residues long. CDR1 is DFQATT, CDR2 SNEGSKA, per germline (reference sequence). CDR3 protein: CSARTGTTGNTIYF. The CDR3 DNA follows: TGCAGTGCTAGGACAGGGACCACTGGAAACACCATATATTTT.

Remarks on this clonotype: The CDR3 does not close with the conserved phenylalanine or tryptophan, likely indicating a read error. V is TRBV5-1 and J is TRBJ2-7, with D possibly TRBD2 on 6 matching bases. Germline CDR1 SGHRS, CDR2 YFSETQ. The V and J ends lost 3 bases and 0 bases respectively, with 13 bases between them. The CDR3 covers 15 residues. The CDR3 spells CASSSLAGSSYEQYS. The CDR3 DNA is TGCGCCAGCAGCTCCCTGGCGGGGAGCTCCTACGAGCAGTACTCC.

This clonotype was detected ten times or more. The rearrangement uses TRBV9 and TRBJ2-7, with TRBD2 matching 11 bases. Germline V gene lookup returns CDR1 SGDLS and CDR2 YYNGEE. The trim removed 4 bases at V and 7 bases at J, leaving 4 bases unmatched. This CDR3 is 13 amino acids long. This chain's CDR3 is CASSPRLAGEQYF. The CDR3 DNA follows: TGTGCCAGCAGCCCCAGACTAGCGGGGGAGCAGTACTTC.

This clonotype was counted many times. This rearrangement joins TRBV12-3 or TRBV12-4 to TRBJ1-5, with D tentatively TRBD1 (5 bases). The V end lost 5 bases, the J end lost 4 bases, and 9 bases lay between the germline ends. The CDR3 has 13 amino acids. Written as DNA, the CDR3 is TGTGCCAGCAGTCGACAGACTAATCAGCCCCAGCATTTT. Translating gives CASSRQTNQPQHF.